The 5 T cell receptor beta chains below come from one sample, sequenced in a study of T-cell memory formation after mild COVID-19. Each CDR3 protein is one row after TCRdb ran MiXCR on the 5' RACE reads. The table shows hundreds of thousands of distinct CDR3 sequences, with about 22% occurring only once. Sequenced material: PBMCs or a T cell subset sorted from them (not recorded which). Receptor source: an adult woman who had mild COVID-19 (a few samples of this study predate the infection). Cell type and time point are not known.

V usage is TRBV3-1 and J usage is TRBJ2-5, with D perhaps TRBD2 (5 bases). Trimming shortened V by 4 bases and J by 5 bases, and 14 bases separated the two germline ends. The germline CDR1 and CDR2 sequences are LGHDT and YNNKEL (reference sequence). This CDR3 has 14 residues. As DNA, the CDR3 is TGTGCCAGCAGCCCTATTACCCCGGGGGAGACCCAGTACTTC. Encoded protein: CASSPITPGETQYF.

The table lists this clonotype with a count of one. The chain is built from TRBV7-2 and TRBJ2-2, with 10 bases that match TRBD2. Trimming removed 3 bases from V and 5 bases from J; junction bases left unmatched: 3. The CDR3 extends over 15 amino acids. The germline V gene encodes CDR1 SGHTA and CDR2 FQGNSA. The CDR3: CASSFGTSVTGELFF. The CDR3, as DNA: TGTGCCAGCAGCTTCGGGACTAGCGTTACCGGGGAGCTGTTTTTT.

The chain carries TRBV3-1 and TRBJ2-5, with TRBD1 matching 11 bases. Germline CDR1 reads LGHDT; CDR2 reads YNNKEL (reference sequence). The J segment lost 6 bases and the V segment lost 0 bases, leaving 6 bases of the junction unmatched. This CDR3 is built from 16 residues. The CDR3 is CASSQDLDRGRQTQYF. The DNA of the CDR3 is TGTGCCAGCAGCCAAGACTTGGACAGGGGGCGACAGACCCAGTACTTC.

This chain links TRBV7-2 with TRBJ1-1, with D hard to call. V lost 6 bases, J lost 2 bases, and 10 bases lay in between. Germline values: CDR1 SGHTA, CDR2 FQGNSA. The CDR3 runs 13 residues. CDR3 sequence (DNA): TGTGCCAGCAGGAAAGTGGGCAACACTGAAGCTTTCTTT. As protein: CASRKVGNTEAFF.

V is TRBV6-2 or TRBV6-3 and J is TRBJ1-5; D is ambiguous. V was pared by 5 bases and J by 7 bases, with 9 bases between. Germline V gives CDR1 MNHEY, CDR2 SVGEGT. The CDR3 is 12 residues long. CDR3 sequence (DNA): TGTGCCAGCAGTCCTAGAGTCCAGCCCCAGCATTTT. Its translation is CASSPRVQPQHF.